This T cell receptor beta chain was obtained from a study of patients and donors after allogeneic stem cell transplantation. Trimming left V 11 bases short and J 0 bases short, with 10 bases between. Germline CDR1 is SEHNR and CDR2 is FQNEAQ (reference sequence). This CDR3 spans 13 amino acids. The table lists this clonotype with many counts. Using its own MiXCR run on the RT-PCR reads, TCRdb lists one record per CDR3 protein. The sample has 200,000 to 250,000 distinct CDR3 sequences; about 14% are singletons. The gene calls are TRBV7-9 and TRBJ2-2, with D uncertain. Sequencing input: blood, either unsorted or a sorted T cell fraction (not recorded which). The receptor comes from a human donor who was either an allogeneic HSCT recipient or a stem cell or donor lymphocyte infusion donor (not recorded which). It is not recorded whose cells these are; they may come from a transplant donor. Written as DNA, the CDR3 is TGTGCCGGATCAAAACCGAACACCGGGGAGCTGTTTTTT. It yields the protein CAGSKPNTGELFF. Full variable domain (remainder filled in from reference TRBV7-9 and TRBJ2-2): DTGVSQNPRHKITKRGQNVTFRCDPISEHNRLYWYRQTLGQGPEFLTYFQNEAQLEKSRLLSDRFSAERPKGSFSTLEIQRTEQGDSAMYLCAGSKPNTGELFFGEGSRLTVL.